The 15 T cell receptor beta chains below come from one sample, sequenced in a study of blood T cell repertoires in COVID-19. TCRdb keeps only in-frame clones here, not all; method: immunoSEQ multiplex PCR. Counted here are roughly 140,000 clones, roughly 82% occurring once; the ten biggest clones make up nearly 10%. The sequenced sample was peripheral blood. The receptors shown here come from a woman aged 45-65 years with acute or convalescent COVID-19.

The rearrangement joins TRBV4-3 to TRBJ1-5, with D perhaps matching TRBD1 (6 bases). The V end lost 0 bases, the J end lost 6 bases, and 12 bases lay between the germline ends. CDR3 length: 15 amino acids. CDR1 is LGHNA and CDR2 is YSLEER in the germline V gene. The CDR3 spells CASSQDRGGFQPQHF. In DNA form, the CDR3 reads TGCGCCAGCAGCCAAGATAGGGGGGGTTTTCAGCCCCAGCATTTT.

CDR3 residues: CASSPRASGGAALYNEQFF. CDR3 DNA sequence: TGTGCCAGCTCACCAAGGGCTAGCGGGGGGGCCGCTCTATACAATGAGCAGTTCTTC. This chain uses TRBV18 with TRBJ2-1, with TRBD2 matching 12 bases. V trimming: 2 bases; J trimming: 4 bases; junction bases outside the gene matches: 12. This CDR3 has 19 amino acids. CDR1 and CDR2 from the germline V gene are KGHSH and LQKENI.

This chain connects TRBV6-2 or TRBV6-3 to TRBJ1-5, with unresolved D. CDR1 is MNHEY and CDR2 is SVGEGT in the germline V gene. This CDR3 is 13 amino acids long. The ends were cut back, 2 bases at V and 7 bases at J, with 9 bases in the middle. CDR3 DNA sequence: TGTGCCAGCAGTTACGAGGGAGGGCAGCCCCAGCATTTT. Translating it yields CASSYEGGQPQHF.

The chain uses TRBV9 and TRBJ2-5; D is uncertain. Germline-derived CDR1 and CDR2 are SGDLS and YYNGEE. CDR3 length: 12 residues. Trimming took off 4 bases at V and 5 bases at J, with 9 bases between the two ends. Written as DNA, the CDR3 is TGTGCCAGCAGCTCCCCCCGGGAGACCCAGTACTTC. This sequence encodes CASSSPRETQYF. The variable domain in full, completed from reference TRBV9 and TRBJ2-5, reads DSGVTQTPKHLITATGQRVTLRCSPRSGDLSVYWYQQSLDQGLQFLIQYYNGEERAKGNILERFSAQQFPDLHSELNLSSLELGDSALYFCASSSPRETQYFGPGTRLLVL.

This clone was observed a handful of times. J is TRBJ1-1 and V is TRBV9; D is unclear. This CDR3 spans 16 amino acids. V lost 2 bases and J lost 0, with 14 bases in between. Germline V gives CDR1 SGDLS, CDR2 YYNGEE. CDR3 DNA: TGTGCCAGCAGCGTCCGGGAGACCATTATGAACACTGAAGCTTTCTTT. Translating it yields CASSVRETIMNTEAFF.

This chain uses TRBV19 with TRBJ2-5, with D unclear. The CDR3 has 11 residues. CDR1 and CDR2 (germline): LNHDA, SQIVND (reference sequence). V was clipped by 5 bases and J by 2 bases, with 3 bases between them. Written as DNA, the CDR3 is TGTGCCAGTAGTCAACAAGAGACCCAGTACTTC. Encoded protein: CASSQQETQYF.

The chain carries TRBV3-1 (or the pseudogene TRBV3-2) and TRBJ2-5, with D unresolved. CDR1 LGHDT and CDR2 YNNKEL come from the germline V gene (reference sequence). Trimming pared 0 bases from V and 4 bases from J, leaving 3 bases between. The CDR3 runs to 12 residues. For the CDR3, the DNA is TGTGCCAGCAGCCAAGAGGCAGAGACCCAGTACTTC. This codes for CASSQEAETQYF.

The genes are TRBV2 and TRBJ2-5; TRBD1 matches at 8 bases. The germline gives CDR1 SNHLY, CDR2 FYNNEI. V dropped 7 bases and J dropped 5; count of bases not matched to a gene: 12. There are 15 residues in the CDR3. The DNA of the CDR3 is TGTGCCAGCAAGGCGGGGACAGGTCATAGGGAGACCCAGTACTTC. The encoded protein is CASKAGTGHRETQYF.

The rearrangement joins TRBV6-4 to TRBJ2-3, with 7 bases fitting TRBD1. The junction had 11 bases not matched to a gene; V was cut back by 0 bases and J by 5 bases. Per germline, CDR1 MRHNA and CDR2 SNTAGT. The CDR3 loop spans 17 amino acids. The DNA for the CDR3 is TGTGCCAGCAGTGACTCGACCCGAGGGGGCTCGGTAGATACGCAGTATTTT. Amino acid sequence: CASSDSTRGGSVDTQYF.

The chain employs TRBV5-1 and TRBJ2-4, with 8 bases matching TRBD1. Germline V CDR1 and CDR2: SGHRS, YFSETQ. V dropped 4 bases and J dropped 6; count of bases not matched to a gene: 6. The CDR3 spans 14 residues. CDR3 protein: CASSQDTGGNIQYF. The CDR3 region has the DNA TGCGCCAGCAGCCAGGATACAGGGGGAAACATTCAGTACTTC.

There are a few counts of this clone. This rearrangement joins TRBV4-1 to TRBJ2-1, with D maybe TRBD1 (6 bases). Trimming cost V 4 bases and J 9 bases, with 22 bases left between them. The CDR3 is 16 residues long. The V gene's germline CDR1 is MGHRA and CDR2 YSYEKL. CDR3 amino acids: CASSPSTGFGESEQFF. CDR3 bases: TGCGCCAGCAGCCCCTCGACAGGTTTTGGAGAAAGTGAGCAGTTCTTC.

The chain has TRBV24-1 and TRBJ2-5; TRBD2 agrees at 7 bases. CDR3 length: 12 amino acids. Germline V lookup: CDR1 KGHDR, CDR2 SFDVKD. V lost 5 bases, J lost 9 bases, and 5 bases stayed unmatched. CDR3 sequence: CATSVQGGAQYF. For the CDR3, the DNA is TGTGCCACCAGTGTTCAGGGAGGGGCCCAGTACTTC.

The chain uses TRBV2 and TRBJ2-1, with 8 positions matching TRBD2. Germline loops: CDR1 SNHLY, CDR2 FYNNEI. J lost 14 bases, V lost 4 bases, and 16 bases had no gene match. The CDR3 is made up of 15 amino acids. The CDR3 is CASSARAGGRVSKFF. Written as DNA, the CDR3 is TGTGCCAGCAGTGCTCGGGCGGGGGGAAGAGTCTCGAAGTTCTTC.

This chain uses TRBV3-1 (or the pseudogene TRBV3-2) with TRBJ1-4, with D possibly matching TRBD1 (5 bases). Germline loops: CDR1 LGHDT, CDR2 YNNKEL (reference sequence). V gave up 0 bases and J gave up 3 bases, with 11 bases separating them. The CDR3 sequence is 16 residues long. The CDR3 nucleotides read TGTGCCAGCAGCCAAGATACGACAGTTGCTAATGAAAAACTGTTTTTT. Its translation: CASSQDTTVANEKLFF.

This sequence joins TRBV9 and TRBJ2-1; 9 bases agree with TRBD2. This CDR3 region has 16 residues. CDR1 is SGDLS, CDR2 YYNGEE, per germline. V lost 0 bases and J lost 2; bases outside the gene matches: 3. This CDR3 is CASSVGTSVAYNEQFF. CDR3 DNA: TGTGCCAGCAGCGTAGGGACTAGCGTAGCCTACAATGAGCAGTTCTTC. The whole variable domain, filled in from reference TRBV9 and TRBJ2-1, reads DSGVTQTPKHLITATGQRVTLRCSPRSGDLSVYWYQQSLDQGLQFLIQYYNGEERAKGNILERFSAQQFPDLHSELNLSSLELGDSALYFCASSVGTSVAYNEQFFGPGTRLTVL.